Below, 25 T cell receptor beta chains from the same sample are listed, as sequenced in a study of T cells in Graves' hyperthyroidism and ophthalmopathy. RNA transcripts gave rise to amplified TCR beta CDR3 regions. Primed by the HTBI set, a first-round RT-PCR was run on the TCR CDR3. TCRdb recomputed calls from the multiplex PCR reads with MiXCR, one row per CDR3 protein. Altogether about 400,000 distinct CDR3 sequences are present, 14% to 15% being singletons, with the ten largest covering about 30%. Sequenced input: blood. These receptors originate from a woman aged 30 to 39 with Graves' hyperthyroidism.

This clonotype was seen repeatedly, ten times or more. This rearrangement joins TRBV3-1 to TRBJ2-7; the match to TRBD1 covers 8 bases. The CDR3 runs to 15 residues. Germline assignment: CDR1 LGHDT and CDR2 YNNKEL (reference sequence). The V gene end was trimmed by 4 bases and the J gene end by 1 base; junction bases not matched to a gene: 6. CDR3 in amino acids: CASSRGTGGSYEQYF. The CDR3 DNA sequence: TGTGCCAGCAGCCGTGGGACAGGTGGATCCTACGAGCAGTACTTC.

This clonotype was detected a few times. The chain employs TRBV29-1 and TRBJ2-1; 7 nucleotides match TRBD2. CDR3 size: 16 residues. The germline gives CDR1 SQVTM, CDR2 ANQGSEA. The V segment lost 2 bases and the J segment 0 bases; nucleotides outside the gene matches: 7. CDR3 in DNA: TGCAGCGTTGAATTGGAGGGAGGGCCCTCCTACAATGAGCAGTTCTTC. It specifies CSVELEGGPSYNEQFF.

In its sample, this clonotype was seen many times. The chain links TRBV10-2 to TRBJ2-5; D is uncertain. Trimming took 0 bases from V and 5 from J, leaving 13 bases between them. The CDR3 length is 15 residues. Germline V gene lookup returns CDR1 WSHSY and CDR2 SAAADI. The chain's CDR3 is CASSESVGSYETQYF. Here the CDR3 DNA reads TGCGCCAGCAGTGAGTCGGTAGGGTCTTATGAGACCCAGTACTTC.

This clonotype was seen only a few times. CDR3 amino acids: CASSLVLGLAGVSKDKNIQYF. The CDR3 nucleotides read TGTGCCAGCAGCTTAGTGCTCGGACTAGCGGGAGTTAGTAAGGACAAAAACATTCAGTACTTC. The chain links TRBV7-9 to TRBJ2-4; 13 bases match TRBD2. V shed 1 base, J shed 3 bases, and the junction held 15 bases outside the gene matches. This CDR3 is 21 amino acids long. The germline CDR1 and CDR2 sequences are SEHNR and FQNEAQ (reference sequence).

V gene TRBV20-1 combines with J gene TRBJ2-4; tentatively, D is TRBD2 (5 bases). The V end lost 3 bases, the J end lost 1 base, and 13 bases lay between the germline ends. CDR1 DFQATT and CDR2 SNEGSKA come from the germline V gene (reference sequence). CDR3 length equals 15 residues. DNA for the CDR3: TGCAGTGCTAGGGAGGCTGGGCGGGCCAAAAACATTCAGTACTTC. Translating it yields CSAREAGRAKNIQYF.

This clonotype has just a few counts. The chain carries TRBV7-9 and TRBJ2-2; possible D gene TRBD2, 6 bases. Germline V gene lookup returns CDR1 SEHNR and CDR2 FQNEAQ (reference sequence). This CDR3 is 16 amino acids long. The ends were cut back, 4 bases at V and 4 bases at J, with 16 bases in the middle. The CDR3 nucleotides are TGTGCCAGCAGCTCACTAGGGAGGAAGGGCACCGGGGAGCTGTTTTTT. It is translated as CASSSLGRKGTGELFF.

This clonotype was seen at least ten times. The chain employs TRBV3-1 and TRBJ2-7; D remains ambiguous. V was trimmed by 4 bases and J by 4 bases, leaving 14 bases between them. Germline values: CDR1 LGHDT, CDR2 YNNKEL (reference sequence). The CDR3 consists of 14 residues. The CDR3 here is CASSPPSDSYEQYF. CDR3 sequence (DNA): TGTGCCAGCAGCCCCCCTTCAGACTCTTACGAGCAGTACTTC.

This clonotype was counted only a few times. V usage is TRBV28 and J usage is TRBJ2-5, with D perhaps matching TRBD2 (5 bases). Trimming shortened V by 5 bases and J by 4 bases, and 20 bases separated the two germline ends. The CDR3 has 16 residues. CDR1 and CDR2 (germline): MDHEN, SYDVKM. CDR3 sequence: CASSDSVAPGVETQYF. The CDR3 DNA reads TGTGCCAGCAGTGATAGCGTCGCACCCGGAGTAGAGACCCAGTACTTC.

This clonotype was recorded at least ten times. This chain links TRBV12-3 or TRBV12-4 with TRBJ2-5, with 7 bases matching TRBD2. V shed 5 bases, J shed 5 bases, and the junction held 8 bases outside the gene matches. This CDR3 contains 14 residues. Written as DNA, the CDR3 is TGTGCCAGCAGTCTGTTACGGGAGGTGGAGACCCAGTACTTC. This gives the protein CASSLLREVETQYF.

The sample holds many counts of this clonotype. The rearrangement joins TRBV6-2 or TRBV6-3 to TRBJ1-1; 11 bases fit TRBD1. This CDR3 is 15 amino acids long. CDR1 and CDR2 (germline): MNHEY, SVGEGT. The J segment lost 5 bases and the V segment lost 5 bases, leaving 7 bases of the junction unmatched. CDR3 sequence: CASSDLGTGGTEAFF. The DNA for the CDR3 is TGTGCCAGCAGTGACCTCGGGACAGGGGGGACTGAAGCTTTCTTT.

This chain links TRBV12-3 or TRBV12-4 with TRBJ1-2, with 11 bases matching TRBD1. V was clipped by 7 bases and J by 4 bases; unmatched bases: 8. The CDR3 extends over 15 amino acids. CDR3 nucleotides: TGTGCCAGCACCCAGGACAGGGGGCTAGGCTATGGCTACACCTTC. It yields the protein CASTQDRGLGYGYTF.

The chain carries TRBV15 and TRBJ2-3, with TRBD2 identical over 10 bases. The CDR3 consists of 17 residues. Germline assignment: CDR1 LNHNV and CDR2 YYDKDF (reference sequence). J gave up 3 bases and V 0 bases, and 6 bases lay outside the gene matches. The CDR3 reads CATSRDLAGGGTDTQYF. In DNA, the CDR3 is TGTGCCACCAGCAGAGACTTAGCGGGAGGCGGGACAGATACGCAGTATTTT.

The table lists this clonotype with many counts. CDR3 protein: CSALRDTGELFF. Written as DNA, the CDR3 is TGCAGTGCTCTTCGGGACACCGGGGAGCTGTTTTTT. The rearrangement links TRBV20-1 to TRBJ2-2; no clear D. The CDR3 loop spans 12 amino acids. CDR1 DFQATT and CDR2 SNEGSKA come from the germline V gene (reference sequence). V was trimmed by 5 bases and J by 3 bases, leaving 7 bases between them.

The chain employs TRBV5-1 and TRBJ2-5; D might be TRBD2 (6 bases). Germline assignment: CDR1 SGHRS and CDR2 YFSETQ. V lost 4 bases and J lost 1, with 14 bases in between. The CDR3 covers 15 residues. This chain's CDR3 is CASSPGVVPQETQYF. The CDR3 DNA reads as TGCGCCAGCAGCCCGGGGGTCGTCCCCCAAGAGACCCAGTACTTC.

The chain employs TRBV12-3 or TRBV12-4 and TRBJ1-1; 9 nucleotides agree with TRBD1. The junction had 6 bases not matched to a gene; V was cut back by 4 bases and J by 3 bases. The CDR3 has 15 amino acids. The CDR3 DNA follows: TGTGCCAGCAGTTCCCGGACAGGGGTGGACACTGAAGCTTTCTTT. This translates into CASSSRTGVDTEAFF.

This clonotype showed up many times. V usage is TRBV6-1 and J usage is TRBJ2-7, with 12 bases fitting TRBD2. With 6 bases clipped from V and 0 bases from J, the junction kept 9 bases outside the gene matches. Germline loops: CDR1 MNHNS, CDR2 SASEGT. This CDR3 comprises 17 residues. In nucleotides, the CDR3 is TGTGCCAGCAGGAAAGGGACTAGCGGGCTGAGCTCCTACGAGCAGTACTTC. It codes for CASRKGTSGLSSYEQYF.

This clonotype was picked up many times. The chain joins TRBV11-2 to TRBJ2-1; 7 bases are a match to TRBD2. This CDR3 has 12 residues. Trimming at V came to 9 bases and at J to 6 bases, leaving 5 bases not matched to a gene. Germline V gives CDR1 SGHAT, CDR2 FQNNGV. DNA for the CDR3: TGTGCCAGTACTAGCGTATTCAATGAGCAGTTCTTC. The encoded protein is CASTSVFNEQFF.

The chain recombines TRBV5-1 with TRBJ2-5; a weak D match, TRBD2 (6 bases). CDR3 size: 14 residues. The germline V and J ends were trimmed by 3 bases and 9 bases, with 18 bases remaining between them. The germline CDR1 and CDR2 sequences are SGHRS and YFSETQ. For the CDR3, the DNA is TGCGCCAGCAGCTCGGGCTCTTCCGGCGGGGCCCAGTACTTC. Protein sequence: CASSSGSSGGAQYF.

A remark on this clonotype: One base away lies a much larger clone, so this may be a sequencing read error. The gene calls are TRBV3-1 and TRBJ2-4, with no clear D. Germline V gene lookup returns CDR1 LGHDT and CDR2 YNNKEL (reference sequence). The CDR3 spans 15 residues. CDR3 loop: CASSQAAPSSSIRYF. The CDR3 DNA sequence: TGTGCCAGCAGCCAAGCGGCCCCTTCTAGTAGCATTCGGTACTTC. Using reference TRBV3-1 and TRBJ2-4 for the parts outside the CDR3, the full variable domain is DTAVSQTPKYLVTQMGNDKSIKCEQNLGHDTMYWYKQDSKKFLKIMFSYNNKELIINETVPNRFSPKSPDKAHLNLHINSLELGDSAVYFCASSQAAPSSSIRYFGAGTRLSVL.

In its sample, this clonotype was seen many times. CDR3 region: CSARGLAGAYEQYF. The CDR3, as DNA: TGCAGTGCTAGGGGACTAGCGGGAGCCTACGAGCAGTACTTC. V and J are TRBV20-1 and TRBJ2-7, with TRBD2 matching 14 bases. Germline assignment: CDR1 DFQATT and CDR2 SNEGSKA (reference sequence). The CDR3 consists of 14 residues. After removal of 3 bases from V and 2 bases from J, the junction contained 0 bases not matched to a gene.

V is TRBV5-4 and J is TRBJ2-5; 10 bases align to TRBD2. This CDR3 is 16 amino acids long. V shed 4 bases, J shed 5 bases, and the junction held 11 bases outside the gene matches. CDR1 is SGHNT and CDR2 is YYREEE in the germline V gene (reference sequence). The CDR3 DNA follows: TGTGCCAGCAGCATTATAGCGGGAGGAGGAGAGGAGACCCAGTACTTC. Protein product: CASSIIAGGGEETQYF.

The chain joins TRBV11-2 to TRBJ2-5; D ambiguous. Per the germline V gene, CDR1 is SGHAT and CDR2 is FQNNGV. There are 12 residues in the CDR3. Trimming took 5 bases from V and 5 from J, leaving 9 bases between them. The CDR3: CASSADRETQYF. The CDR3 bases are TGTGCCAGCAGCGCCGATAGGGAGACCCAGTACTTC.

A few counts support this clonotype. V gene TRBV6-1 combines with J gene TRBJ2-2, with TRBD1 matching over 7 bases. The V gene's germline CDR1 is MNHNS and CDR2 SASEGT. The length of the CDR3 is 15 residues. After removal of 6 bases from V and 2 bases from J, the junction contained 6 bases not matched to a gene. The CDR3 loop is CASRVGTANTGELFF. CDR3 in DNA: TGTGCCAGCAGAGTTGGGACAGCTAACACCGGGGAGCTGTTTTTT.

V and J are TRBV12-3 or TRBV12-4 and TRBJ2-5; TRBD2 might be the D (6 bases). With 7 bases removed from V and 2 bases from J, the gap between germline ends came to 23 bases. The CDR3 spans 17 residues. The CDR3 nucleotides are TGTGCCAGCACCGTCGAGAGGGGACTGGGAGTACAAGAGACCCAGTACTTC. It translates to CASTVERGLGVQETQYF.

This clonotype has more than one count but fewer than ten. The chain joins TRBV29-1 to TRBJ2-7; D tentatively fits TRBD1 or TRBD2 (5 bases each). Germline CDR1 is SQVTM and CDR2 is ANQGSEA. CDR3 length equals 13 residues. CDR3 amino acids: CSHAGADSYEQYF. The CDR3, as DNA: TGCAGTCATGCCGGGGCGGACTCCTACGAGCAGTACTTC.